This T cell receptor beta chain was sequenced in a study of cytomegalovirus exposure and HLA in healthy donors. CDR3 size: 13 residues. CDR1 is SGHNT and CDR2 is YYREEE in the germline V gene (reference sequence). Trimming removed 4 bases from V and 11 bases from J; junction bases left unmatched: 10. This clone was found a few times. The PCR contained 60 Vbeta and 13 Jbeta primers. Using immunoSEQ multiplex PCR, the repertoire was profiled, and TCRdb retains in-frame clones only, with some absent. Here the sample spans some 150,000 clones, 80% being singletons. Input material: PBMCs. The receptor was derived from a man younger than 35 in good health and CMV-seropositive. The V call is TRBV5-4, the J call TRBJ2-7; 9 bases line up with TRBD1. CDR3 nucleotides: TGTGCCAGCAGCCTGGATGGGACAGGGACGGAGTACTTC. The encoded protein is CASSLDGTGTEYF.